This T cell receptor (beta chain) was obtained from a study of blood T cell repertoires in COVID-19. Study as a whole: Samples representing acute and convalescent COVID-19 were sourced from the United States, Italy and Spain. From T cells, B-cell-depleted T cells, or PBMCs came the material, which was cDNA or gDNA.

In the source study's methods: From reference gene primer amplification, estimates of nucleated cell counts were derived. Some clones are missing from TCRdb's copy, which holds only in-frame ones; the method was immunoSEQ multiplex PCR. The V and J calls and clone size come from that table; D and trimming were worked out from the DNA. In the table there are over 200,000 clones, approximately 88% of which are singletons. Losses at the gene ends were 4 bases for V and 6 bases for J; bases not matched to a gene: 6. CDR1 is SGHTA and CDR2 is FQGNSA in the germline V gene. CDR3 length equals 15 residues. Sequencing input: peripheral blood. The chain recombines TRBV7-2 with TRBJ2-4; 10 bases are a match to TRBD1. The sequence derives from a man between 60 and 75 years old who had recovered from COVID-19. The chain's CDR3 is CASSWDRGRVNIQYF. The DNA of the CDR3 is TGTGCCAGCAGCTGGGACAGGGGTAGGGTAAACATTCAGTACTTC.